This TCR beta chain was recorded in a study of blood T cells in healthy people across ages. As regards this clonotype: Its antigen is still unknown.

From germline, CDR1 is SGHTA and CDR2 FQGTGA. This CDR3 region has 15 residues. Trimming removed 0 bases from V and 4 bases from J, with 12 bases in between. A second roughly 6 to 12 cycle PCR used barcoded and J-beta primers. TCRdb itself ran the 5' RACE reads through MiXCR, one entry per CDR3 protein. The data show some 700,000 distinct CDR3 sequences, 35% to 45% seen once. Overall study results and limits: TCR beta diversity correlated strongly with naive T cell percentage. Researchers judged that diversity estimates from one million T cells fell short of true values.

This clonotype was sampled from a woman aged 55 to 70 in good health. Sequenced material: blood. The chain has TRBV7-3 and TRBJ1-1; D is uncertain. DNA of the CDR3: TGTGCCAGCAGCTTAACATCGGGAAGTGGCACTGAAGCTTTCTTT. Translation gives CASSLTSGSGTEAFF.